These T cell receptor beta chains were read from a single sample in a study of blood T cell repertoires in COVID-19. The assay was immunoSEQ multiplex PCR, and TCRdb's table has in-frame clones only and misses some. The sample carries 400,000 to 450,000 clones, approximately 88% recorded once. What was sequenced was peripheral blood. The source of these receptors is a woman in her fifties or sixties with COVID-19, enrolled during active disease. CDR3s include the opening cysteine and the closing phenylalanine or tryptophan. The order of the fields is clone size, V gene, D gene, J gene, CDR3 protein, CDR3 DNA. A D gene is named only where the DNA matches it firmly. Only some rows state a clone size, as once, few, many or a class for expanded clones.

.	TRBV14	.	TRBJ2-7	CASSARDMNNYEQYF	TGTGCCAGCAGCGCCCGGGACATGAATAACTACGAGCAGTACTTC
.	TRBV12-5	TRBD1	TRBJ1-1	CASGLRDRVTEAFF	TGTGCTAGTGGTTTGCGGGACAGGGTAACTGAAGCTTTCTTT
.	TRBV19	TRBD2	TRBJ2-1	CASSRTSRGEQFF	TGTGCCAGTAGTAGGACTAGCAGGGGTGAGCAGTTCTTC
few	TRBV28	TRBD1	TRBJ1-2	CASSLPRDRNYGYTF	TGTGCCAGCAGTTTACCGCGGGACAGGAACTATGGCTACACCTTC
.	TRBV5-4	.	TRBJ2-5	CASSSEYREETQYF	TGTGCCAGCAGCTCGGAATACAGGGAAGAGACCCAGTACTTC
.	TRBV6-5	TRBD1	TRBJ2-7	CASRPGTGGYEQYF	TGTGCCAGCAGGCCCGGGACAGGGGGCTACGAGCAGTACTTC
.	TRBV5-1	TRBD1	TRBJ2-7	CASSFPGQGIYEQYF	TGCGCCAGCAGCTTTCCGGGACAGGGGATCTACGAGCAGTACTTC
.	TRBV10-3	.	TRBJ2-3	CAITRASTDTQYF	TGTGCCATCACGCGGGCTAGCACAGATACGCAGTATTTT
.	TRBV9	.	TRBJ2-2	CASSFFDSSNTGELFF	TGTGCCAGCAGCTTCTTCGACAGCTCGAACACCGGGGAGCTGTTTTTT
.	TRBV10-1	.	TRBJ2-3	CASSEEGGVRTDTQYF	TGCGCCAGCTCCGAGGAGGGGGGGGTCCGCACAGATACGCAGTATTTT
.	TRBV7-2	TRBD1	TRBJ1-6	CASSPSGQGRSPLHF	TGTGCCAGCAGCCCATCGGGACAGGGAAGATCACCCCTCCACTTT
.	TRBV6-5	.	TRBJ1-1	CASSYSGLLRTEAFF	TGTGCCAGCAGTTACTCGGGACTCCTTCGAACTGAAGCTTTCTTT
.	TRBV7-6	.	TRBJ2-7	CASSKDSYEQYF	TGTGCCAGCAGCAAGGACAGTTACGAGCAGTACTTC
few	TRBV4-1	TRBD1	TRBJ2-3	CASSRLQGTGGTDTQYF	TGCGCCAGCAGCCGCCTTCAGGGGACAGGGGGCACAGATACGCAGTATTTT